This T cell receptor (beta chain) appears in the sequencing data of a study of blood T cell repertoires in COVID-19 (dated by TCRdb to about 2020). Study-wide context: Collaborator samples came from the United States, Italy and Spain and covered acute and convalescent phases of COVID-19. The material from the prospective study consisted of cDNA or gDNA derived from T cells, B-cell-depleted T cells, or PBMCs. The dataset comprised deeply sampled blood TCRbeta repertoires from subjects exposed to, actively infected with, or recovered from COVID-19. The repertoires were released in a freely available public database intended as a resource for research on the immune response to SARS-CoV-2. Samples were obtained from the ongoing ImmuneRACE study (first 160 participants) and from 1,000 to 1,500 subjects provided by 6 global collaborators. Nearly every sample came with metadata listing a de-identified subject ID, COVID-19 status, age in years and sex. Where available, HLA class I and class II types were obtained from metadata supplied by the sample provider rather than from assay-based typing.

In the prospective study, participants were about 18 to 95 years old, resided in fewer than 25 geographic areas of the United States, and were enrolled through a virtual design. In the prospective study, cohorts were assigned on the basis of participant-reported clinical history obtained from a screening survey and a study questionnaire. ImmuneRACE Cohort 3 recovered participants were defined by two consecutive negative NP/OP PCR tests, healthcare professional clearance, or symptom resolution. In the prospective study, mobile phlebotomists collected whole blood, serum and a nasopharyngeal or oropharyngeal swab from each participant. Additional blood draws and questionnaires over an approximately two-month period could optionally be provided by prospective study participants. Blood samples from the prospective study were shipped frozen or at room temperature prior to DNA extraction. This clone appeared a few times. The antigen it recognizes is unknown. Within one base of it there is no much larger clone, and no base qualities were kept.

Sequences MDHEN (CDR1) and SYDVKM (CDR2) are obtained from the germline V gene. V has 6 bases trimmed and J has 6 bases trimmed; junction bases matching no gene number 9. The CDR3 starts with the cysteine, ends with the phenylalanine, and has 15 residues. The DNA shown is the 45-base CDR3, in frame from base 1. TCRbeta CDR3 regions were amplified from genomic DNA by means of the immunoSEQ Assay, a bias-controlled multiplex PCR. As for the original processing: Within the assay, amplification of reference gene primers was used to estimate how many nucleated cells each sample contained. To quantify the absolute abundance of each unique TCRbeta CDR3 rearrangement, sequence reads were collapsed and filtered. For each sample, productive Simpson clonality was calculated as the square root of Simpson's diversity index over productive rearrangements. Not all clones reach the TCRdb copy of this immuneACCESS table, which keeps in-frame sequences only. Checked studies attribute under half of the gap to unresolved V genes and leave the rest unexplained. V, J and clone size are taken as reported in that table, and D and trimming were inferred from the DNA itself. This sample gives around 250,000 clones in total; roughly 85% of them show up just once. The ten top clones hold 1.9% of the sample.

Broad study findings and their caveats: Clinical and demographic metadata were provided uncurated, with the amount varying by source and participant.

This TCR was sampled from a woman in her fifties or sixties who had recovered from COVID-19. The source material was PBMCs or T cells enriched from blood (not recorded which). The sequence links TRBV28 to TRBJ1-4; TRBD1 lines up with 8 middle nucleotides. Here the CDR3 is given as CASSVPGGVYEKLFF. In nucleotide form, the sequence is TGTGCCAGCAGCGTACCAGGGGGCGTGTATGAAAAACTGTTTTTT.